The sample holds many counts of the clone carrying this TCR beta chain. Its target is not known. This sample is drawn from a study of T-cell reconstitution after alpha-beta-depleted transplantation in children. Findings and limits, study-wide: At day 60, the high TCRbeta diversity found in some patients originated from recipient T cells and thymic progenitors that had survived. The study reportedly traced alpha-beta T cells about two months after transplant to several hundred expanded graft clones.

The TCRbeta library was prepared with unique molecular identifiers. TCRdb reprocessed the PCR reads with MiXCR, giving one entry per CDR3 protein. The table lists about 150,000 distinct CDR3 sequences, 8.5% to 14% of them singletons. The CDR3 has 16 residues. V dropped 0 bases and J dropped 5; count of bases not matched to a gene: 5. From germline, CDR1 is DFQATT and CDR2 SNEGSKA (reference sequence). V and J are TRBV20-1 and TRBJ2-2, with 11 bases identical to TRBD1. This material consisted of PBMCs, taken before TCRalphabeta/CD19-depleted stem cell transplant. The TCR originated in a boy aged 2-9 years with acute myeloid leukemia, due to receive a stem cell transplant. The CDR3 is CSARDRGQGDTGELFF. CDR3 sequence (DNA): TGCAGTGCTAGAGATAGGGGACAGGGGGATACCGGGGAGCTGTTTTTT.